The TCR beta chain described here comes from a study of blood T cell repertoires in COVID-19. The germline V and J ends were trimmed by 4 bases and 5 bases, with 11 bases remaining between them. The germline gives CDR1 SNHLY, CDR2 FYNNEI. The CDR3 covers 13 residues. Repertoires were generated with immunoSEQ multiplex PCR, while TCRdb's copy carries only in-frame clones and drops some. The sample contains 150,000 to 200,000 clones, 70% to 90% of which appear only once. This TCR came from a man aged 55-75 years with active or convalescent COVID-19. The sequencing sample was made of peripheral blood. J is TRBJ2-5 and V is TRBV2; possibly TRBD2 for D (6 bases). In DNA, the CDR3 is TGTGCCAGCAGTGGGGGACTTGGGGAGACCCAGTACTTC. Its protein product is CASSGGLGETQYF.